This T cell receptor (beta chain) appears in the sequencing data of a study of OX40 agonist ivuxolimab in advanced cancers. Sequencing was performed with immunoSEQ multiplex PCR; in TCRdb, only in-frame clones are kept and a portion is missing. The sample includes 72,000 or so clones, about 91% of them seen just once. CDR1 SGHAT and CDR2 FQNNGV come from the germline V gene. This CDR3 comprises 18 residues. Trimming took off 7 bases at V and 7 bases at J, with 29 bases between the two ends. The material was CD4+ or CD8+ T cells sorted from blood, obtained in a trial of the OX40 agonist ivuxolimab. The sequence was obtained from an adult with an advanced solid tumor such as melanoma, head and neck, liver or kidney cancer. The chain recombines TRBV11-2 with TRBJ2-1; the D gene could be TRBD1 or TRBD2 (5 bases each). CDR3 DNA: TGTGCCAGCAACCATGACTCCAATGGGGCGGGTCGAGGGAATGAGCAGTTCTTC. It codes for CASNHDSNGAGRGNEQFF.